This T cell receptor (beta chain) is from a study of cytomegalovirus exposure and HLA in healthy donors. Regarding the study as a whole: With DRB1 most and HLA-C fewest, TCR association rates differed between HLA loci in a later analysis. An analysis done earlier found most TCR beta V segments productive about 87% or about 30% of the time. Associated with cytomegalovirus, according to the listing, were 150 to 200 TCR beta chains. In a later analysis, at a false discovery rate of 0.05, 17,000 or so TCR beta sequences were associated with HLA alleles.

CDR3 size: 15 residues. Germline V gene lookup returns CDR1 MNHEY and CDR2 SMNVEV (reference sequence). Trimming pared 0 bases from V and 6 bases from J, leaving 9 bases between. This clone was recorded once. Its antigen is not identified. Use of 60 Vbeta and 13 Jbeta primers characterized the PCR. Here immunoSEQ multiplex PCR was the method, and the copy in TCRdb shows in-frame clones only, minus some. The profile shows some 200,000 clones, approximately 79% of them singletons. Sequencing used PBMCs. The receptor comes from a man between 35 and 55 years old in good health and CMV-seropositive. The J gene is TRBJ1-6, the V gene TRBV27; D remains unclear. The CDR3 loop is CASSLSSGSNSPLHF. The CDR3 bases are TGTGCCAGCAGTTTATCGTCGGGGAGTAATTCACCCCTCCACTTT.